This passage covers 8 T cell receptor beta chains from one sample sequenced in a study of response to subunit inactivated influenza vaccine. TCRdb re-called the RT-PCR reads with MiXCR, one entry per CDR3 protein. The sample has about 700,000 distinct CDR3 sequences, over 11% seen once; the top ten hold 6.5% to 8.5%. The sample was PBMCs from blood, taken 14 to 15 days before vaccination. Every receptor here comes from a man aged 50 to 60 who received an inactivated influenza vaccine.

This clonotype was observed at least ten times. This chain links TRBV15 with TRBJ2-3; 11 nucleotides line up with TRBD2. This CDR3 region has 19 residues. CDR1 and CDR2 (germline): LNHNV, YYDKDF (reference sequence). V dropped 1 base and J dropped 0; count of bases not matched to a gene: 9. DNA for the CDR3: TGTGCCACCAGCAGAGGAACTAGCGGGGGATCGACTAGCACAGATACGCAGTATTTT. This encodes CATSRGTSGGSTSTDTQYF.

In its sample, this clonotype was seen many times. This rearrangement joins TRBV3-1 to TRBJ1-1; 7 positions match TRBD1. Germline CDR1 LGHDT, CDR2 YNNKEL (reference sequence). V was pared by 1 base and J by 4 bases, with 0 bases of the junction left unmatched. This CDR3 spans 13 amino acids. In DNA form, the CDR3 reads TGTGCCAGCAGCCAAGCAGGGGGCACTGAAGCTTTCTTT. It is translated as CASSQAGGTEAFF.

This clonotype occurred once. This sequence joins TRBV7-8 and TRBJ2-3; TRBD2 agrees at 13 bases. Looked up from germline, CDR1 is SGHVS and CDR2 is FQNEAQ. V lost 4 bases, J lost 4 bases, and 8 bases stayed unmatched. CDR3 length: 17 residues. CDR3 coding DNA: TGTGCCAGCAGCTGGGTTGGACTAGCGGGAGCGGCAGATACGCAGTATTTT. This codes for CASSWVGLAGAADTQYF.

This clonotype was counted a few times. The chain combines TRBV30 with TRBJ1-5, with 8 bases aligning to TRBD1. V lost 1 base, J lost 6 bases, and 11 bases stayed unmatched. The CDR3 contains 16 residues. Looked up from germline, CDR1 is GTSNPN and CDR2 is SVGIG (reference sequence). DNA of the CDR3: TGTGCCTGGAGTGCAGCCCCAGGGGGCGCGGGTCAGCCCCAGCATTTT. Translating it yields CAWSAAPGGAGQPQHF.

This clonotype was detected many times. V gene TRBV5-6 combines with J gene TRBJ2-1; D ambiguous. The CDR3 is 12 residues long. Germline V CDR1 and CDR2: SGHDT, YYEEEE. The V and J ends lost 2 bases and 6 bases respectively, with 6 bases between them. The CDR3 region is CASSFDINEQFF. The CDR3 coding sequence is TGTGCCAGCAGCTTTGATATCAATGAGCAGTTCTTC.

This clonotype was seen a few times. A much larger clone sits a single nucleotide away, making a read error possible. The chain uses TRBV7-9 and TRBJ2-7; 10 bases fit TRBD2. Per the germline V gene, CDR1 is SEHNR and CDR2 is FQNEAQ (reference sequence). CDR3 length equals 14 residues. V shed 6 bases and J 2 bases; nucleotides not matched to a gene: 4. Here the CDR3 DNA reads TGTGCCAGCAGTAGGACTAGCGGCCCCTACGAGCAGTACTTC. Its protein product is CASSRTSGPYEQYF.

The gene calls are TRBV7-9 and TRBJ2-1; D is uncertain. The germline gives CDR1 SEHNR, CDR2 FQNEAQ (reference sequence). V was clipped by 7 bases and J by 5 bases, with 12 bases between them. The CDR3 contains 13 residues. This CDR3 reads CASMTDANNEQFF. DNA for the CDR3: TGTGCCAGCATGACGGACGCTAACAATGAGCAGTTCTTC.

This clonotype was counted only a few times. V gene TRBV5-1 combines with J gene TRBJ2-6; TRBD1 matches at 7 bases. This CDR3 is 17 amino acids long. The J segment lost 2 bases and the V segment lost 4 bases, leaving 9 bases of the junction unmatched. The germline CDR1 and CDR2 sequences are SGHRS and YFSETQ. CDR3 coding DNA: TGCGCCAGCAGCCAAGCCGCCCAGGGGGCTGGGGCCAACGTCCTGACTTTC. Encoded protein: CASSQAAQGAGANVLTF. The full variable domain, completed using reference TRBV5-1 and TRBJ2-6, is KAGVTQTPRYLIKTRGQQVTLSCSPISGHRSVSWYQQTPGQGLQFLFEYFSETQRNKGNFPGRFSGRQFSNSRSEMNVSTLELGDSALYLCASSQAAQGAGANVLTFGAGSRLTVL.